This entry describes one T cell receptor beta chain. The data originate from a study of T cell responses to AZD1222 COVID-19 vaccine. Here immunoSEQ multiplex PCR was the method, and the copy in TCRdb shows in-frame clones only, minus some. The sample has 100,000 to 150,000 clones, approximately 91% seen once. Germline loops: CDR1 SGHRS, CDR2 YFSETQ. V lost 4 bases to trimming and J lost 0 bases; unmatched junction nucleotides: 7. The CDR3 has 17 amino acids. This receptor was identified in an adult who received the AZD1222 COVID-19 vaccine. The material was peripheral blood, obtained 28 days after the second AZD1222 dose. This chain uses TRBV5-1 with TRBJ2-1, with TRBD2 matching 10 bases. This CDR3 reads CASSRAGGMSSYNEQFF. The CDR3 bases are TGCGCCAGCAGCAGAGCGGGAGGGATGAGCTCCTACAATGAGCAGTTCTTC.